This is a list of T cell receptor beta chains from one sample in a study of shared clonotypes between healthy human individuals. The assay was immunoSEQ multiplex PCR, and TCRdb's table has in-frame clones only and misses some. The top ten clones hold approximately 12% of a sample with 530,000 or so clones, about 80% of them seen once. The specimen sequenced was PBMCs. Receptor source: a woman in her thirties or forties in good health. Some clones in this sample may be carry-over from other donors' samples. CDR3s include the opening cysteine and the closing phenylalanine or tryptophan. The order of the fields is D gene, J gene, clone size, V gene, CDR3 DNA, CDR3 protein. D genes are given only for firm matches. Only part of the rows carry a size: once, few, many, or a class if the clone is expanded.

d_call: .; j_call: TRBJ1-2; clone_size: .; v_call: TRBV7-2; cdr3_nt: TGTGCCAGCAGCTTAGACAGGTTCTATGGCTACACCTTC; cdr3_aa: CASSLDRFYGYTF
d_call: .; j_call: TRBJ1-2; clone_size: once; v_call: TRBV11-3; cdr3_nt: TGTGCCAGCAGAGAAGAAGGGATCTATGGCTACACCTTC; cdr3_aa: CASREEGIYGYTF
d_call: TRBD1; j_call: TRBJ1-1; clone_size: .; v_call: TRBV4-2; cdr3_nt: TGTGCCAGCAGCCTTACAGGGGGTCTGAACACTGAAGCTTTCTTT; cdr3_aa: CASSLTGGLNTEAFF
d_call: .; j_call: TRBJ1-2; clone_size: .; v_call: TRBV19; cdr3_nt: TGTGCCAGTCGGGTCTTTCAGGACAGCTATGGCTACACCTTC; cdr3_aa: CASRVFQDSYGYTF
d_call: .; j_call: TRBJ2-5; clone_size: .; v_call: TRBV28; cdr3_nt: TGTGCCAGCAGTAATCTGGGGGTCGGAGCAGAGACCCAGTACTTC; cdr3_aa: CASSNLGVGAETQYF
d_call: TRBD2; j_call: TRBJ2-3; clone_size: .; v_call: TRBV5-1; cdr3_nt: TGCGCCAGCAGCATAGGGACTAGCGGACTCACAGATACGCAGTATTTT; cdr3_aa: CASSIGTSGLTDTQYF
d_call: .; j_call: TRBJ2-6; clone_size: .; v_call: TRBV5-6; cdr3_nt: TGTGCCAGCAGCTTGGGAGGCCCTATCGCCTCTGGGGCCAACGTCCTGACTTTC; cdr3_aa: CASSLGGPIASGANVLTF
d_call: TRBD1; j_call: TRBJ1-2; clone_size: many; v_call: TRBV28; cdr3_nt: TGTGCCAGCAGTTTCCCCGGGACAGGGCAAGGGGTGAGAGACTATGGCTACACCTTC; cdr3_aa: CASSFPGTGQGVRDYGYTF
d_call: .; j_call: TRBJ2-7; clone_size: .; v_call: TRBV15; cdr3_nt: TGTGCCACCAGCAAGGGCCCCCCGGCAGGCGGAGTCTACGAGCAGTACTTC; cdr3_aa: CATSKGPPAGGVYEQYF
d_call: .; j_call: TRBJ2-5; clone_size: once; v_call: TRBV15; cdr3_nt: TGTGCCACCAGCAGCAGCGGGCTGAAGACCCAGTACTTC; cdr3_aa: CATSSSGLKTQYF
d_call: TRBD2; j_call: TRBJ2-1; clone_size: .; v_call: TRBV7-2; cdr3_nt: TGTGCCAGCAGCTTAGTGGCTAGCGGGAAGGGGGAGCAGTTCTTC; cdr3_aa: CASSLVASGKGEQFF
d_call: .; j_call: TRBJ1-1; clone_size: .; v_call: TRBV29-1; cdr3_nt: TGCAGCTCCTCCGTTGTTGGGTCGGGCACTGAAGCTTTCTTT; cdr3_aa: CSSSVVGSGTEAFF
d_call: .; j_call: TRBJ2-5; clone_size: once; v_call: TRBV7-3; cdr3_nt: TGTGCCAGCAGCTTGAGTGGGACCCAAGAGACCCAGTACTTC; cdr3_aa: CASSLSGTQETQYF
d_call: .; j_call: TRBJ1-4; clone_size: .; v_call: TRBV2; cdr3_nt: TGTGCCAGCAGTGTGCAGACCTCTTATAATGAAAAACTGTTTTTT; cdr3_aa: CASSVQTSYNEKLFF
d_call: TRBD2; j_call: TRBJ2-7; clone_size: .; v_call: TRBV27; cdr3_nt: TGTGCCAGCAGTCGGGCCCATCTAGCGGGAACCTACGAGCAGTACTTC; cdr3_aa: CASSRAHLAGTYEQYF
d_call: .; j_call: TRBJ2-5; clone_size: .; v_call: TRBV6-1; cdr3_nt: TGTGCCAGCAGTGAAAGGGTCAGCCTGTACCAAGAGACCCAGTACTTC; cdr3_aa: CASSERVSLYQETQYF
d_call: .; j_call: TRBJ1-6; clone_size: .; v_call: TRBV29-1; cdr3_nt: TGCAGCGTTGGCCACGGGGCAGATTCACCCCTCCACTTT; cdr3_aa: CSVGHGADSPLHF
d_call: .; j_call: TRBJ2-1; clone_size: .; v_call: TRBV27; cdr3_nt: TGTGCCAGCCATAGCCACAGGTATTACAATGAGCAGTTCTTC; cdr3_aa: CASHSHRYYNEQFF
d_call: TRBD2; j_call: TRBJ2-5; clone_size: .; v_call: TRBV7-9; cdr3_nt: TGTGCCAGCAGCTTAGAGGGAGGGCGGGAGCTGGGAGAGACCCAGTACTTC; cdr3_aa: CASSLEGGRELGETQYF
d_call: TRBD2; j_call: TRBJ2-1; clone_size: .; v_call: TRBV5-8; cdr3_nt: TGTGCCAGCAGCAAGGGACTAGCGGCGTACAATGAGCAGTTCTTC; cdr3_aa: CASSKGLAAYNEQFF
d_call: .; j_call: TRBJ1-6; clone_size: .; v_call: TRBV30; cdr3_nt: TGTGCCTGGAGTCCGGCAATATCACCCCTCCACTTT; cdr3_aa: CAWSPAISPLHF
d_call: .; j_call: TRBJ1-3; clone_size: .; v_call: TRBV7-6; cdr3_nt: TGTGCCAGCAGCTTAGGGGCGCGCTCTGGAAACACCATATATTTT; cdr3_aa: CASSLGARSGNTIYF
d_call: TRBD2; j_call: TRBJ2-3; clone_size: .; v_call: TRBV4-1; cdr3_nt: TGCGCCAGCAGCCAAGATCTCCGGTCTAGCGGCTTAGATACGCAGTATTTT; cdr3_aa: CASSQDLRSSGLDTQYF
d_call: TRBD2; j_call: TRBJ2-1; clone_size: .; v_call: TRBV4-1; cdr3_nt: TGCGCCAGCAGCCAAGACTTCGGGACTAGCGGGAAGGGTGAGCAGTTCTTC; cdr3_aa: CASSQDFGTSGKGEQFF
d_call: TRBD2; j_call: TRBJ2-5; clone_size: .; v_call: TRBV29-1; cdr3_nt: TGCAGCGTTGCTCCTGGGCTAGCGGGAGCAGAGACCCAGTACTTC; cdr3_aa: CSVAPGLAGAETQYF
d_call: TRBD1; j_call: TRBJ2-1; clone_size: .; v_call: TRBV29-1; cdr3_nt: TGCAGCGTTGACGGGACAGGGGTCGTTGAGCAGTTCTTC; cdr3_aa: CSVDGTGVVEQFF
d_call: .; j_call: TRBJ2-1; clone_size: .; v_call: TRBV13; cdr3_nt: TGTGCCAGCAGCCCCCACACCGACAGGAACAATGAGCAGTTCTTC; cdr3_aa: CASSPHTDRNNEQFF
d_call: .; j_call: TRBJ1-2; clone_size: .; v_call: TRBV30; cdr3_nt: TGTGCCTGGAGGGGTCCCGACAGGTCGGGCTACACCTTC; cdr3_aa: CAWRGPDRSGYTF
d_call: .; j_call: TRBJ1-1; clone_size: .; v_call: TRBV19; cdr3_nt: TGTGCCAGTAGTACGGACAGCGCGAACACTGAAGCTTTCTTT; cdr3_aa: CASSTDSANTEAFF
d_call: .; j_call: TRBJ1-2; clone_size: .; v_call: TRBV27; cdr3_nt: TGTGCCAGCAGTTCCCTAGCTAACTATGGCTACACCTTC; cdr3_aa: CASSSLANYGYTF
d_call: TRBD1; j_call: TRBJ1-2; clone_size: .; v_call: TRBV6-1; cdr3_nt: TGTGCCAGCAGAGGGGGAGGGGGCGCGGGTGGCTACACCTTC; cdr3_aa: CASRGGGGAGGYTF
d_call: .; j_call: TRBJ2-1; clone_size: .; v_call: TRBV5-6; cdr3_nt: TGTGCCAGCAGCTTGGTGCGGGCGGTCTATGAGCAGTTCTTC; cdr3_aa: CASSLVRAVYEQFF
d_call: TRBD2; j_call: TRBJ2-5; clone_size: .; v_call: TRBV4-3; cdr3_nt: TGCGCCAGCAGCCAAGAATGGGACCCGACTAGCGGGGCCCAAGAGACCCAGTACTTC; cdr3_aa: CASSQEWDPTSGAQETQYF
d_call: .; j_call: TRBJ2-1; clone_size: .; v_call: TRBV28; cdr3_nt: TGTGCCAGCAGTTTACCTCAGCTTGAGCAGTTCTTC; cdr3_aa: CASSLPQLEQFF
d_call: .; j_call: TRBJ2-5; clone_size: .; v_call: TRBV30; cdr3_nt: TGTGCCTGGAGTGTAAATCGAGGGGCCCAAGAGACCCAGTACTTC; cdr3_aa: CAWSVNRGAQETQYF